These T cell receptor beta chains were read from a single sample in a study of OX40 agonist ivuxolimab in advanced cancers. Measured with immunoSEQ multiplex PCR; TCRdb has only the in-frame clones, and not every one. The table records some 80,000 clones, 70% to 90% of them present only once. Sequenced here: CD4+ or CD8+ T cells sorted from blood, sampled in a trial of the OX40 agonist ivuxolimab. These receptors originate from an adult with an advanced solid tumor such as melanoma, head and neck, liver or kidney cancer. Both conserved end residues are part of each CDR3. A D gene is named only where the DNA matches it firmly.

D,J,V,CDR3,DNA
-,TRBJ1-2,TRBV11-2,CASSPGGEGGYTF,TGTGCCAGCAGCCCGGGGGGGGAGGGTGGCTACACCTTC
TRBD1,TRBJ2-5,TRBV5-8,CASSYETGHGETQYF,TGTGCCAGCAGCTACGAGACAGGGCATGGAGAGACCCAGTACTTC
-,TRBJ2-5,TRBV5-1,CASSLDGGDGGETQYF,TGCGCCAGCAGCTTGGACGGCGGTGATGGGGGGGAGACCCAGTACTTC
TRBD1,TRBJ1-4,TRBV2,CASSPNRQGLGEKLFF,TGTGCCAGCAGCCCCAATAGACAGGGTTTGGGTGAAAAACTGTTTTTT
-,TRBJ1-2,TRBV5-6,CASSFRGAQAGYTF,TGTGCCAGCAGCTTTCGGGGGGCGCAGGCTGGCTACACCTTC
-,TRBJ1-3,TRBV11-2,CASSPARGSGNTIYF,TGTGCCAGCAGCCCGGCGAGAGGGTCTGGAAACACCATATATTTT
-,TRBJ1-1,TRBV11-3,CASSYEGHTEAFF,TGTGCCAGCAGCTACGAGGGCCACACTGAAGCTTTCTTT
TRBD2,TRBJ2-5,TRBV5-1,CASSIGLAGTGETQYF,TGCGCCAGCAGCATCGGACTAGCGGGGACGGGGGAGACCCAGTACTTC
-,TRBJ1-1,TRBV5-1,CASSLEDSVNTEAFF,TGCGCCAGCAGCTTGGAGGACAGCGTGAACACTGAAGCTTTCTTT
TRBD1,TRBJ1-1,TRBV10-3,CAISEADRDDTEAFF,TGTGCCATCAGTGAGGCGGACAGGGACGATACTGAAGCTTTCTTT
-,TRBJ1-2,TRBV14,CASSRRGARAGYTF,TGTGCCAGCAGCCGCCGGGGAGCTAGGGCTGGCTACACCTTC
-,TRBJ2-7,TRBV6-5,CASSYNLRKGSYEQYF,TGTGCCAGCAGTTACAACCTCCGTAAGGGGTCCTACGAGCAGTACTTC
-,TRBJ2-7,TRBV7-3,CASSRNPGYEQYF,TGTGCCAGCAGCCGAAACCCCGGCTACGAGCAGTACTTC
-,TRBJ1-2,TRBV10-2,CASSEHAVNYGYTF,TGCGCCAGCAGTGAACACGCAGTTAACTATGGCTACACCTTC
-,TRBJ1-6,TRBV7-7,CASSSPTTTPNSPLHF,TGTGCTAGCAGCTCACCAACCACTACCCCTAATTCACCCCTCCACTTT
-,TRBJ2-4,TRBV5-4,CASSLAVGRGNIQYF,TGTGCCAGCAGCTTGGCGGTCGGTCGGGGTAACATTCAGTACTTC
TRBD1,TRBJ1-4,TRBV4-3,CASSQGDRGTNEKLFF,TGCGCCAGCAGCCAGGGGGACAGGGGAACTAATGAAAAACTGTTTTTT
-,TRBJ2-1,TRBV5-4,CASSLGAAPQNNEQFF,TGTGCCAGCAGCTTGGGCGCAGCCCCTCAGAACAATGAGCAGTTCTTC